This T cell receptor beta chain comes out of a study of regulatory T cells in long-lasting Graves disease. Background on the study: Positivity for TSH receptor antibodies plus over 5 years of antithyroid drugs meant persistent Graves' disease. Study-wide results and caveats: Segments TRBV28, TRBJ1-2 and TRBJ2-5 showed preferential usage in persistent disease.

This clonotype has only a few counts. Its specificity is not known. Sample time point: persistent/refractory GD, antithyroid drugs over 5 years with positive TRAb. Scientists built the TCR library using RNA that was extracted from PBMCs. CDR3 size: 15 residues. Trimming cost V 3 bases and J 4 bases, with 13 bases left between them. CDR1 SGDLS and CDR2 YYNGEE come from the germline V gene. Relying on iRepertoire HTBI primers and Arm-PCR of CDR3 regions, the team built TCR beta libraries. TCRdb re-derived calls from the multiplex PCR reads in MiXCR, one entry per CDR3 protein. The profile shows 400,000 to 500,000 distinct CDR3 sequences, 21% of them singletons.

The genes are TRBV9 and TRBJ1-4, with D possibly matching TRBD1 (6 bases). The specimen was peripheral blood mononuclear cells (PBMCs), collected when the disease was refractory, from a patient treated with antithyroid drugs. This TCR came from a female donor with Graves disease. In DNA form, the CDR3 reads TGTGCCAGCAGCGAAGAGGACAGCATTAATGAAAAACTGTTTTTT. Translating it yields CASSEEDSINEKLFF.